This section outlines one TCR beta chain sequence together with its context. This entry comes from a study of T cells after yellow fever vaccination. A single record per CDR3 protein comes from TCRdb applying MiXCR to the 5' RACE reads. The sample records about 230,000 distinct CDR3 sequences, roughly 6.3% being singletons. The sequence came from a man aged 25-45 years who received the YFV17D yellow fever vaccine. The sample was CD4+ T cells sorted from PBMCs, taken on the day of the yellow fever booster vaccination.

In nucleotides, the CDR3 is TGTGCCAGCAGTCCAAACGCGGGACACGGGGAGCTGTTTTTT. This codes for CASSPNAGHGELFF. V usage is TRBV11-1 and J usage is TRBJ2-2; D is tentatively TRBD1 or TRBD2 (6 bases each). CDR1 is SGHAT and CDR2 is FQDESV in the germline V gene (reference sequence). V was pared by 6 bases and J by 7 bases, with 15 bases between. The length of the CDR3 is 14 residues.